This T cell receptor beta chain was obtained from a study of post-analysis software for immune sequencing data. General study findings and limits: Roughly 5 TRBV segments occurring more often in patients than controls included TRBV5-6, TRBV5-1 and TRBV20-1.

This clonotype was seen a handful of times. Antigen unknown. The TCR beta cDNA libraries contained unique molecular identifiers. TCRdb re-called the PCR reads with MiXCR, one entry per CDR3 protein. The sample has about 540,000 distinct CDR3 sequences, 30% to 40% seen once. V was clipped by 6 bases and J by 2 bases, with 10 bases between them. The germline V gene has CDR1 SQVTM and CDR2 ANQGSEA. The CDR3 runs 13 residues. The J gene is TRBJ1-4, the V gene TRBV29-1, with D perhaps matching TRBD1 (5 bases). Sequenced material: blood. This TCR came from a girl aged 2-17 years with multiple sclerosis. This CDR3 reads CSVSGRTNEKLFF. The CDR3 coding sequence is TGCAGCGTCTCAGGGAGGACTAATGAAAAACTGTTTTTT. The variable domain in full, with the rest retrieved from reference TRBV29-1 and TRBJ1-4, is SAVISQKPSRDICQRGTSLTIQCQVDSQVTMMFWYRQQPGQSLTLIATANQGSEATYESGFVIDKFPISRPNLTFSTLTVSNMSPEDSSIYLCSVSGRTNEKLFFGSGTQLSVL.